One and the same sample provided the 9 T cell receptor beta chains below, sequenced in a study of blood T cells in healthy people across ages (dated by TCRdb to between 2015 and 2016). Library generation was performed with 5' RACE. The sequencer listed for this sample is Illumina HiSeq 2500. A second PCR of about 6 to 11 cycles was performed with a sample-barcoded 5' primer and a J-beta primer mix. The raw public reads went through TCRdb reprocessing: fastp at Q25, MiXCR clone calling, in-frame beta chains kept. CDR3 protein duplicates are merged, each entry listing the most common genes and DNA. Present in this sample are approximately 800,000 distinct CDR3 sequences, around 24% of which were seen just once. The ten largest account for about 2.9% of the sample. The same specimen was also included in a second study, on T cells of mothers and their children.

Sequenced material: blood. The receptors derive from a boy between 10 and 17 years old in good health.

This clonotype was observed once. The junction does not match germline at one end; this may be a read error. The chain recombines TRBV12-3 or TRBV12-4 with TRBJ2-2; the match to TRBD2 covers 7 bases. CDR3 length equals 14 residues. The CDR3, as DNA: TGTGCTAGCAGTTTAAGGACTAGCACCGGGGAGCTGTTTTTT. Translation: CASSLRTSTGELFF.

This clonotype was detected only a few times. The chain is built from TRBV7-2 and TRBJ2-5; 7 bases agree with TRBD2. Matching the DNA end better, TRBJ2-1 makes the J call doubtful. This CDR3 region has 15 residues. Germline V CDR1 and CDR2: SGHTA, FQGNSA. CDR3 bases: TGTGCCAGCATCAAGACTAGCTGGCGGGACAATGAGCAGTTCTTC. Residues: CASIKTSWRDNEQFF.

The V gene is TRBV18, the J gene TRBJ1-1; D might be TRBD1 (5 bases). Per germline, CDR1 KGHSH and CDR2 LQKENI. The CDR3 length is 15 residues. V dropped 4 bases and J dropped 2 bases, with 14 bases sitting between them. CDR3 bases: TGTGCCAGCTCACAGCTTTCAGGGACCAACACTGAAGCTTTCTTT. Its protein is CASSQLSGTNTEAFF.

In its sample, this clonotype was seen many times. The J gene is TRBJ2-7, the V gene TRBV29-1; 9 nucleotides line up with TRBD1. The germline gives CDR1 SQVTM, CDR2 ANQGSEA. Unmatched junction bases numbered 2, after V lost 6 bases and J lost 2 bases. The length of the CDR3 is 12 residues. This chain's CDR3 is CSVGQGAYEQYF. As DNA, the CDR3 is TGCAGCGTGGGACAGGGCGCCTACGAGCAGTACTTC.

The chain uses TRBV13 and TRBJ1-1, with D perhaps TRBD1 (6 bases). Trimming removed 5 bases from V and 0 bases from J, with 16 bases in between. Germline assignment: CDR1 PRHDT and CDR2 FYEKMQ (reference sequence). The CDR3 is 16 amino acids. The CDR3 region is CASSPRGLTMNTEAFF. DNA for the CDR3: TGTGCCAGCAGCCCCAGGGGCCTTACAATGAACACTGAAGCTTTCTTT. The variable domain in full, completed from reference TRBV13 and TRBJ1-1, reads AAGVIQSPRHLIKEKRETATLKCYPIPRHDTVYWYQQGPGQDPQFLISFYEKMQSDKGSIPDRFSAQQFSDYHSELNMSSLELGDSALYFCASSPRGLTMNTEAFFGQGTRLTVV.

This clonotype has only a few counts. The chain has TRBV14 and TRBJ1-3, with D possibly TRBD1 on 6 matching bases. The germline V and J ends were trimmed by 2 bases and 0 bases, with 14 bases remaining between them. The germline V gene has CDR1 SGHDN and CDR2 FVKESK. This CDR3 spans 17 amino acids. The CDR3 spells CASSQISGQSSGNTIYF. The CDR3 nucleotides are TGTGCCAGCAGCCAAATTTCCGGACAGAGCTCTGGAAACACCATATATTTT.

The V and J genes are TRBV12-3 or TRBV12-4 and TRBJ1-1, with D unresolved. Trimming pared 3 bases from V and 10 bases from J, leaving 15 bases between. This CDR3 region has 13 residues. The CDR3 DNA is TGTGCCAGCAGTTTCGGCAGTAGGTTCGCAGCTTTCTTT. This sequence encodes CASSFGSRFAAFF.

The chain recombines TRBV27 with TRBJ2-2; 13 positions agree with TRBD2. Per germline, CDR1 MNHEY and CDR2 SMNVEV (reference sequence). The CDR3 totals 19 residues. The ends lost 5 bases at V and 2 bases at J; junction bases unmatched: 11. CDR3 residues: CASSPRVGLAGQNTGELFF. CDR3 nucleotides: TGTGCCAGCAGTCCTCGAGTGGGACTAGCGGGGCAAAACACCGGGGAGCTGTTTTTT.

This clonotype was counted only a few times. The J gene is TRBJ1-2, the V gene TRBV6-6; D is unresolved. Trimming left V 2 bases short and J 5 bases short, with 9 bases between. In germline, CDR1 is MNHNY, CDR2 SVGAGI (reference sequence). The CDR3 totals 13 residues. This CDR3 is CASSYQKFYGYTF. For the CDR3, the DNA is TGTGCCAGCAGTTACCAAAAATTTTATGGCTACACCTTC.